This passage covers 9 T cell receptor beta chains from one sample sequenced in a study of cytomegalovirus exposure and HLA in healthy donors. PCR was performed using 60 Vbeta and 13 Jbeta primers. The assay was immunoSEQ multiplex PCR, and TCRdb's table has in-frame clones only and misses some. This table holds 150,000 or so clones, roughly 85% found once. Sequenced input: PBMCs. The source of these receptors is a man aged 18 to 29 in good health and CMV-seropositive.

This chain connects TRBV30 to TRBJ1-1; D might be TRBD1 (5 bases). Looked up from germline, CDR1 is GTSNPN and CDR2 is SVGIG (reference sequence). V lost 2 bases, J lost 0 bases, and 10 bases lay in between. CDR3 length: 14 residues. The CDR3 reads CAWSTGLLNTEAFF. The CDR3 DNA follows: TGTGCCTGGAGTACGGGACTGTTGAACACTGAAGCTTTCTTT.

The rearrangement joins TRBV10-3 to TRBJ2-3; D gene uncertain. Germline CDR1 and CDR2: ENHRY and SYGVKD. Trimming cost V 8 bases and J 6 bases, with 6 bases left between them. This CDR3 has 10 residues. The CDR3 coding sequence is TGTGCCATCGGCAGGGATACGCAGTATTTT. It is translated as CAIGRDTQYF.

The chain uses TRBV7-9 and TRBJ2-1; 8 bases are shared with TRBD2. The CDR3 covers 16 residues. Germline V gene sequence: CDR1 SEHNR, CDR2 FQNEAQ (reference sequence). The ends lost 2 bases at V and 5 bases at J; junction bases unmatched: 8. CDR3 amino acids: CASSLLGSGADNEQFF. The DNA of the CDR3 is TGTGCCAGCAGCTTATTAGGTAGCGGGGCTGACAATGAGCAGTTCTTC.

The rearrangement joins TRBV7-2 to TRBJ1-2, with D possibly being TRBD1 (5 bases). Between the trimmed V and J ends, which lost 3 bases and 3 bases, there was a span of 14 bases. The CDR3 has 15 amino acids. The germline gives CDR1 SGHTA, CDR2 FQGNSA. The CDR3 bases are TGTGCCAGCAGCTTTAAGGGTGGGGACTACTATGGCTACACCTTC. Translated: CASSFKGGDYYGYTF.

This clone has a handful of counts. V and J are TRBV14 and TRBJ1-1; the D gene is possibly TRBD1 (6 bases). This CDR3 is 14 amino acids long. The V end was cut by 3 bases, the J end by 6 bases, with 14 bases between. The germline gives CDR1 SGHDN, CDR2 FVKESK. This chain's CDR3 is CASSQYSQGPEAFF. The CDR3 nucleotides are TGTGCCAGCAGCCAGTACTCACAGGGCCCTGAAGCTTTCTTT.

The chain uses TRBV10-1 and TRBJ1-6, with D hard to call. CDR1 and CDR2 from the germline V gene are WNHNN and SYGVQD (reference sequence). Between the trimmed V and J ends, which lost 3 bases and 7 bases, there was a span of 7 bases. This CDR3 has 13 amino acids. In DNA form, the CDR3 reads TGCGCCAGCAGTGAAAGAGGGAATTCACCCCTCCACTTT. As protein: CASSERGNSPLHF.

J is TRBJ2-7 and V is TRBV5-6; D is possibly TRBD1 (5 bases). The V gene lost 0 bases and the J gene lost 0 bases, with 10 bases spanning the gap. In germline, CDR1 is SGHDT, CDR2 YYEEEE. CDR3 size: 15 residues. CDR3 loop: CASSLGHRSSYEQYF. DNA of the CDR3: TGTGCCAGCAGCTTGGGGCACAGGAGCTCCTACGAGCAGTACTTC.

J is TRBJ1-1 and V is TRBV19, with unresolved D. CDR1 LNHDA and CDR2 SQIVND come from the germline V gene (reference sequence). V gave up 6 bases and J gave up 6 bases, with 17 bases separating them. CDR3 length: 14 amino acids. The CDR3 here is CASSSGGYIPEAFF. DNA for the CDR3: TGTGCCAGTAGCTCGGGAGGGTATATCCCTGAAGCTTTCTTT.

The chain joins TRBV9 to TRBJ1-2; TRBD1 might be the D (6 bases). CDR1 and CDR2 from the germline V gene are SGDLS and YYNGEE. There are 14 residues in the CDR3. The ends were cut back, 2 bases at V and 0 bases at J, with 8 bases in the middle. CDR3 protein: CASSVGGPNYGYTF. The CDR3 nucleotides read TGTGCCAGCAGCGTGGGGGGGCCTAACTATGGCTACACCTTC.